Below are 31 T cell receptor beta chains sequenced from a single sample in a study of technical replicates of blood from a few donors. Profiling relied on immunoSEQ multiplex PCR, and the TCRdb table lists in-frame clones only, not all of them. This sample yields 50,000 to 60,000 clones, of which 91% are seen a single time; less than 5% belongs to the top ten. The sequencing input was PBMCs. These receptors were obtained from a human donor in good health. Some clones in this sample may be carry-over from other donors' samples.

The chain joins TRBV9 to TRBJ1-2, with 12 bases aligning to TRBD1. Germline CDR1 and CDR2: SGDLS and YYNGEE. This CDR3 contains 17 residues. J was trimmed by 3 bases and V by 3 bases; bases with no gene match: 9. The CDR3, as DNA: TGTGCCAGCAGCGCAAGGGACAGGGGGCGCGAGGACTATGGCTACACCTTC. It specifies CASSARDRGREDYGYTF.

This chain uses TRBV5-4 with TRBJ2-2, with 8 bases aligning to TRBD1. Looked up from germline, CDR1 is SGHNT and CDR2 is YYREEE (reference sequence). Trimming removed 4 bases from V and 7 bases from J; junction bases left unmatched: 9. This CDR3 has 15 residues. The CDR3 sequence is CASSADQGAIGELFF. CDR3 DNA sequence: TGTGCCAGCAGCGCGGACCAGGGGGCGATCGGGGAGCTGTTTTTT.

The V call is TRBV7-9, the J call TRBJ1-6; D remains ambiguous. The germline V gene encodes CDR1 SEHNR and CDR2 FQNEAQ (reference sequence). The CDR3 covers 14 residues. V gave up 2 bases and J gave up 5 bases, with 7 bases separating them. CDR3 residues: CASSLPQNNSPLHF. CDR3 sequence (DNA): TGTGCCAGCAGCTTACCACAGAATAATTCACCCCTCCACTTT. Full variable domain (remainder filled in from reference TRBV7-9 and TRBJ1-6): DTGVSQNPRHKITKRGQNVTFRCDPISEHNRLYWYRQTLGQGPEFLTYFQNEAQLEKSRLLSDRFSAERPKGSFSTLEIQRTEQGDSAMYLCASSLPQNNSPLHFGNGTRLTVT.

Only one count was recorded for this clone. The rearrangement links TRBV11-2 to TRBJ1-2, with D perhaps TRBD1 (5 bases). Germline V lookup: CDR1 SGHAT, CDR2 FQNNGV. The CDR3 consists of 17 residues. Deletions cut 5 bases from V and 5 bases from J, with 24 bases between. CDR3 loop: CASSTDISTLGRYGYTF. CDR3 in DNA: TGTGCCAGCAGCACGGACATCTCGACCCTTGGGCGGTATGGCTACACCTTC.

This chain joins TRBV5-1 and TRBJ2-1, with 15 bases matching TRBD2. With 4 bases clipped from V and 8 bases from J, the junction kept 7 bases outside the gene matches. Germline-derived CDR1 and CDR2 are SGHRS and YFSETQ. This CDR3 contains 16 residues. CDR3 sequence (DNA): TGCGCCAGCAGCCCGGGGACTAGCGGGGGGCCCTATGAGCAGTTCTTC. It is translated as CASSPGTSGGPYEQFF.

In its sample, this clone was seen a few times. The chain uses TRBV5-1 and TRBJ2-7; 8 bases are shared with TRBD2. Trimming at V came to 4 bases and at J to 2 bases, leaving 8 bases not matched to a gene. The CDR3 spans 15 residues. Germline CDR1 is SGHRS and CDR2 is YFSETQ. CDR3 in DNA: TGCGCCAGCAGCCCGGGAACTAGCGGTACCTACGAGCAGTACTTC. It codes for CASSPGTSGTYEQYF.

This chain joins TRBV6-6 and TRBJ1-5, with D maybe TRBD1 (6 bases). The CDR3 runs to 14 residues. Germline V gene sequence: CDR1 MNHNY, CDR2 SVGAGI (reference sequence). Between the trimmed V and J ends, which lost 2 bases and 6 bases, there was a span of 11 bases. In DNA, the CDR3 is TGTGCCAGCAGTTACGTGTCAGGGGTTCAGCCCCAGCATTTT. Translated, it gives CASSYVSGVQPQHF.

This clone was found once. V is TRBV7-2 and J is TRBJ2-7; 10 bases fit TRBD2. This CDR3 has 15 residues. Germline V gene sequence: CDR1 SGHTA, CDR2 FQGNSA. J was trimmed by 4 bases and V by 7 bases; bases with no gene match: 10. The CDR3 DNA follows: TGTGCCAGCACCCAGAGTCCGGGACTAGCGTACGAGCAGTACTTC. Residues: CASTQSPGLAYEQYF. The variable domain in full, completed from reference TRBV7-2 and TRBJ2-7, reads GAGVSQSPSNKVTEKGKDVELRCDPISGHTALYWYRQSLGQGLEFLIYFQGNSAPDKSGLPSDRFSAERTGGSVSTLTIQRTQQEDSAVYLCASTQSPGLAYEQYFGPGTRLTVT.

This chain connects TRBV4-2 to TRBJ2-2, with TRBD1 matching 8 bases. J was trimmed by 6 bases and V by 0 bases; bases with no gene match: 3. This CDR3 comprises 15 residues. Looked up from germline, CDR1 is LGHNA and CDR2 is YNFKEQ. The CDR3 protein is CASSQDRTGPGELFF. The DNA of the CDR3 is TGTGCCAGCAGCCAAGATAGGACAGGGCCCGGGGAGCTGTTTTTT.

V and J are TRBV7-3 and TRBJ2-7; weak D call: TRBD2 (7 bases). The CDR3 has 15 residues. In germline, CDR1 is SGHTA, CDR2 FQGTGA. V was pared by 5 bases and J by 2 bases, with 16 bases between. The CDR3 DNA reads TGTGCCAGCAGCGTCCGAGGGGGGGCGCCCTACGAGCAGTACTTC. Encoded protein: CASSVRGGAPYEQYF.

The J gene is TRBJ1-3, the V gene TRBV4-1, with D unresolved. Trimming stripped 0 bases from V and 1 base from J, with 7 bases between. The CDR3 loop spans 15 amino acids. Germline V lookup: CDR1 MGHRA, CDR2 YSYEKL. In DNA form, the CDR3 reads TGCGCCAGCAGCCAAGAACACAAGTCTGGAAACACCATATATTTT. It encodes CASSQEHKSGNTIYF.

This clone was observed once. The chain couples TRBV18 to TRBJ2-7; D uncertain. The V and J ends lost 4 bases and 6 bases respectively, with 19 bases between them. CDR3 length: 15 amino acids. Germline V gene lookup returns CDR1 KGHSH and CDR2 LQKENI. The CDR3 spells CASSLGQVGSREQYF. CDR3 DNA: TGTGCCAGCTCACTAGGTCAGGTAGGTTCTCGCGAGCAGTACTTC.

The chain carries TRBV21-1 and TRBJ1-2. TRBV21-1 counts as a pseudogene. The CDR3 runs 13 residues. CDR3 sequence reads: CATPFLTFYGYTF. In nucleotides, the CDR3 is TGTGCCACTCCCTTTTTGACTTTCTATGGCTACACCTTC.

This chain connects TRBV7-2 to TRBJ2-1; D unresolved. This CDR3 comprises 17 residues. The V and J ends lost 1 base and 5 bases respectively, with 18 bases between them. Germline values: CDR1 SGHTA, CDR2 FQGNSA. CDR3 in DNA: TGTGCCAGCAGCTTAGAGGTCGTCAGGCTTAGTAACAATGAGCAGTTCTTC. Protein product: CASSLEVVRLSNNEQFF.

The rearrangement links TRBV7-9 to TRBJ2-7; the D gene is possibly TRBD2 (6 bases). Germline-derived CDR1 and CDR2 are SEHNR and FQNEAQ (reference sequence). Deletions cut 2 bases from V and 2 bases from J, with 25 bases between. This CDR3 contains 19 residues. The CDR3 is CASSLFPAPQAGQTYEQYF. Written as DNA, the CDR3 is TGTGCCAGCAGCTTATTCCCCGCCCCCCAGGCGGGGCAAACCTACGAGCAGTACTTC.

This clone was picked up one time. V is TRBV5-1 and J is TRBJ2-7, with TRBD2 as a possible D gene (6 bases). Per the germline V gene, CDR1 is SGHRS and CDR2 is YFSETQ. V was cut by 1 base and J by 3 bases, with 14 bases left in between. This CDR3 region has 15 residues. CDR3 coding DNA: TGCGCCAGCAGCTTGTTTGGAGGGCCGAACTACGAGCAGTACTTC. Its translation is CASSLFGGPNYEQYF.

The CDR3 coding sequence is TGTGCCAGCAGCCACCCGGGGAGGGGGCAAGAGACCCAGTACTTC. Translating it yields CASSHPGRGQETQYF. The rearrangement joins TRBV7-2 to TRBJ2-5, with D possibly TRBD2 on 7 matching bases. V lost 5 bases, J lost 2 bases, and 15 bases lay in between. Germline CDR1 reads SGHTA; CDR2 reads FQGNSA. This CDR3 comprises 15 residues.

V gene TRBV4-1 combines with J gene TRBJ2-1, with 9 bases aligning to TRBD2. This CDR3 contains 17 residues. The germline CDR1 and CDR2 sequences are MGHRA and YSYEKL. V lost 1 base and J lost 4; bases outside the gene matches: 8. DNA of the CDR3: TGCGCCAGCAGCCAAGGATTTGCGGGGGGGCGGTACAATGAGCAGTTCTTC. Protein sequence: CASSQGFAGGRYNEQFF.

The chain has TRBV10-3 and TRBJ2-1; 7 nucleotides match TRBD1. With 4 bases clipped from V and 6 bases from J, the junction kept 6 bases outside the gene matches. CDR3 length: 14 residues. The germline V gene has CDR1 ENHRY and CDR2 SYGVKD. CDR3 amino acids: CAISGQRQGNEQFF. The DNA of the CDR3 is TGTGCCATCAGTGGACAGAGACAGGGCAATGAGCAGTTCTTC.

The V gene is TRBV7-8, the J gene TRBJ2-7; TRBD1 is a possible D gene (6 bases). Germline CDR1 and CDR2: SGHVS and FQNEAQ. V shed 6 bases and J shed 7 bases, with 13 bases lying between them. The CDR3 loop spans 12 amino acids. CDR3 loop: CASRNRAGEQYF. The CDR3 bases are TGTGCCAGCAGAAACAGGGCGGGTGAGCAGTACTTC.

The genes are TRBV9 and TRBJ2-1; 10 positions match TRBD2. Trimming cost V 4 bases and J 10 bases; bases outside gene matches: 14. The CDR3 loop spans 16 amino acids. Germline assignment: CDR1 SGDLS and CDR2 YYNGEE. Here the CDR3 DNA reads TGTGCCAGCAGCCCCTTAGGGACTAGCGTCATGGGAGAGCAGTTCTTC. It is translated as CASSPLGTSVMGEQFF.

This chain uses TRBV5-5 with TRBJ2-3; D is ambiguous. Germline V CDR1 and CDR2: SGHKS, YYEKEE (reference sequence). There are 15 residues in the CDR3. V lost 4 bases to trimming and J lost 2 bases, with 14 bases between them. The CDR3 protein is CASSRDSKHTDTQYF. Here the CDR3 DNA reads TGTGCCAGCAGCCGAGATAGTAAGCACACAGATACGCAGTATTTT.

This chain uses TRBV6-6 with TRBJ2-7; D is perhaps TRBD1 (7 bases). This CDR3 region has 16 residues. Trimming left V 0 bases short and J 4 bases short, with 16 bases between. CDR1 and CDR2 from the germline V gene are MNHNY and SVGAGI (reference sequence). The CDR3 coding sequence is TGTGCCAGCAGTTACTCCGGGGTCAGGGGGGAATACGAGCAGTACTTC. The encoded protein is CASSYSGVRGEYEQYF.

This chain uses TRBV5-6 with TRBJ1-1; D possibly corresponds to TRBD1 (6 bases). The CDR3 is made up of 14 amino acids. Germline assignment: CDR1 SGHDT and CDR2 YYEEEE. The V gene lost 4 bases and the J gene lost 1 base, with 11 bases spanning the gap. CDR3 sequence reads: CASSSLTGNTEAFF. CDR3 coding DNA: TGTGCCAGCAGCAGTTTGACAGGGAACACTGAAGCTTTCTTT.

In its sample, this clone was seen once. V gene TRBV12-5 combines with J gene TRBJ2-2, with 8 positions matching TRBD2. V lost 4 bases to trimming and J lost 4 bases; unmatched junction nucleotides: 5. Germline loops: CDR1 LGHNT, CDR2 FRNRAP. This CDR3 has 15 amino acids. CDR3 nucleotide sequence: TGTGCTAGTGGTTCCCCGGGGGGGGGCACCGGGGAGCTGTTTTTT. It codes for CASGSPGGGTGELFF.

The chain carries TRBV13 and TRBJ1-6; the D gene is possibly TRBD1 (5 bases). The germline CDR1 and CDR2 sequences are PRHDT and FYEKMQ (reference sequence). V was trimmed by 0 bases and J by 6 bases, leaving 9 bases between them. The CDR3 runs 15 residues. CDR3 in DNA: TGTGCCAGCAGCTTAGGAGACAGATTTAATTCACCCCTCCACTTT. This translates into CASSLGDRFNSPLHF.

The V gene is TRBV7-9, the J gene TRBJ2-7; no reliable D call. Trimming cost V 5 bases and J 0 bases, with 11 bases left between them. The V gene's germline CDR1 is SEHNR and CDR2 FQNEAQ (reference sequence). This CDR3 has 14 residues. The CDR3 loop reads CASSHRVSSYEQYF. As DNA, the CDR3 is TGTGCCAGCAGCCACCGGGTGAGCTCCTACGAGCAGTACTTC.

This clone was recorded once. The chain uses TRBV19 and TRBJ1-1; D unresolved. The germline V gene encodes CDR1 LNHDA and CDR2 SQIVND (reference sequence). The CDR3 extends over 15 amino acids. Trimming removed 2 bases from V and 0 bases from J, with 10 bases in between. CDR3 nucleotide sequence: TGTGCCAGTAGTATATCGGGAAACATGAACACTGAAGCTTTCTTT. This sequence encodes CASSISGNMNTEAFF.

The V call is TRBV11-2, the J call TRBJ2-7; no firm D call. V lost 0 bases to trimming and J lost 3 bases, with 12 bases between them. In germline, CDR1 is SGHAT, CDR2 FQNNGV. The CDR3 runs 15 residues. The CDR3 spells CASSLDQRLVYEQYF. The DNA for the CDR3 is TGTGCCAGCAGCTTAGATCAAAGGCTAGTCTACGAGCAGTACTTC. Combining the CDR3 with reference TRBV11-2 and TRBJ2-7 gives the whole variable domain EAGVAQSPRYKIIEKRQSVAFWCNPISGHATLYWYQQILGQGPKLLIQFQNNGVVDDSQLPKDRFSAERLKGVDSTLKIQPAKLEDSAVYLCASSLDQRLVYEQYFGPGTRLTVT.

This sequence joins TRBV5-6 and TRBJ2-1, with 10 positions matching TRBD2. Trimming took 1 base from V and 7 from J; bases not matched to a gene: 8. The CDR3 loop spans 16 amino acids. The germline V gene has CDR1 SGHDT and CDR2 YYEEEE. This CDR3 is CASSLMSGGAWNEQFF. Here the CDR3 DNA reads TGTGCCAGCAGCTTGATGAGCGGGGGGGCCTGGAATGAGCAGTTCTTC.

The CDR3 is CASSQELQAGTDTQYF. Here the CDR3 DNA reads TGTGCCAGCAGCCAAGAATTGCAAGCGGGGACAGATACGCAGTATTTT. The chain links TRBV4-2 to TRBJ2-3, with 7 bases identical to TRBD2. CDR3 size: 16 residues. Germline V lookup: CDR1 LGHNA, CDR2 YNFKEQ. The ends lost 0 bases at V and 3 bases at J; junction bases unmatched: 6.